This section outlines one T cell receptor (beta chain) sequence together with its context. Trimming stripped 4 bases from V and 3 bases from J, with 7 bases between. CDR1 and CDR2 (germline): MRHNA, SNTAGT. CDR3 size: 14 residues. The data were obtained in a study of blood T cell repertoires in COVID-19. Overall study context: From T cells, B-cell-depleted T cells, or PBMCs came the material, which was cDNA or gDNA.

In the authors' workflow: Reference gene primer amplification yielded estimated nucleated cell counts. Generated by immunoSEQ multiplex PCR, the TCRdb table keeps only in-frame clones and is missing some. V and J calls and clone size are given by that table; D and trimming were obtained from the DNA. The sample records around 200,000 clones, roughly nine tenths being singletons. The clonotype comes from a woman aged 50 to 60 in a cohort exposed to, infected with or recovered from COVID-19 (not recorded which). Sequencing used PBMCs or T cells enriched from blood (not recorded which). The chain joins TRBV6-4 to TRBJ2-6, with unresolved D. The CDR3 loop is CASSVVYGANVLTF. The CDR3 DNA sequence: TGTGCCAGCAGTGTAGTGTATGGGGCCAACGTCCTGACTTTC.